This T cell receptor beta chain stems from a study of cytomegalovirus exposure and HLA in healthy donors. Study-level points and caveats: Later on, a genetic analysis was performed. It linked a missense variant in DCLRE1C with V- and J-gene trimming of TCR beta. Roughly uniform depth of sequencing across donors was assumed in presence/absence analyses. Per a prior analysis, the majority of TCR beta V segments were productive roughly 87% or roughly 30% of the time.

On this clone: Its specificity is unknown.

PCR involved 60 Vbeta and 13 Jbeta primers. The protocol was immunoSEQ multiplex PCR, while the TCRdb copy is restricted to in-frame clones and leaves out a portion. This table has over 200,000 clones, 82% appearing once. The receptor comes from a woman aged 35 to 49 in good health and CMV-seropositive. Sequencing was done on a sample of PBMCs.

The CDR3 is CASSETYREGGYTF. CDR3 nucleotide sequence: TGTGCCAGCAGTGAAACCTACAGGGAGGGCGGCTACACCTTC. J is TRBJ1-2 and V is TRBV6-1, with TRBD1 as a possible D gene (6 bases). The CDR3 extends over 14 amino acids. Germline CDR1 is MNHNS and CDR2 is SASEGT. The V end was cut by 2 bases, the J end by 8 bases, with 15 bases between.